Listed here are 13 T cell receptor beta chains from one sample, sequenced in a study of T cell responses to AZD1222 COVID-19 vaccine. TCRdb's copy holds only in-frame clones and misses some; the assay was immunoSEQ multiplex PCR. The sample shows some 150,000 clones, approximately 89% of them seen only once. Here the sequenced sample was peripheral blood, taken on day 0 of AZD1222 vaccination. These receptors originate from an adult in good health.

This rearrangement joins TRBV10-2 to TRBJ1-1; no clear D. Germline V CDR1 and CDR2: WSHSY, SAAADI. This CDR3 contains 14 residues. The V end was cut by 6 bases, the J end by 0 bases, with 11 bases between. The chain's CDR3 is CASRLTRMNTEAFF. The CDR3 bases are TGCGCCAGCAGGTTGACACGGATGAACACTGAAGCTTTCTTT.

For this clone: One junction end does not reproduce the germline sequence, and a read error may be involved. The J gene is TRBJ2-1, the V gene TRBV5-4; D might be TRBD2 (5 bases). CDR3 length: 13 residues. Germline V gives CDR1 SGHNT, CDR2 YYREEE (reference sequence). CDR3 bases: TGTGCCAGCAGTTCCTACTATCGGGATTTGAGGCTCTTC. It codes for CASSSYYRDLRLF.

This clone was seen more than once but under ten times. V and J are TRBV5-4 and TRBJ1-3; 7 nucleotides match TRBD1. CDR3 length: 14 amino acids. The V gene end was trimmed by 0 bases and the J gene end by 9 bases; junction bases not matched to a gene: 6. From germline, CDR1 is SGHNT and CDR2 YYREEE (reference sequence). The CDR3 reads CASSLDRTGPTIYF. CDR3 DNA sequence: TGTGCCAGCAGCTTGGATAGGACAGGCCCCACCATATATTTT. The full variable domain, completed using reference TRBV5-4 and TRBJ1-3, is ETGVTQSPTHLIKTRGQQVTLRCSSQSGHNTVSWYQQALGQGPQFIFQYYREEENGRGNFPPRFSGLQFPNYSSELNVNALELDDSALYLCASSLDRTGPTIYFGEGSWLTVV.

The chain combines TRBV27 with TRBJ2-7; no definite D call. The CDR3 sequence is 10 residues long. V shed 2 bases and J shed 6 bases, with 2 bases lying between them. Germline V CDR1 and CDR2: MNHEY, SMNVEV (reference sequence). Here the CDR3 DNA reads TGTGCCAGCAGTTTAGGCGAGCAGTACTTC. Protein: CASSLGEQYF.

The chain joins TRBV19 to TRBJ1-2, with D unresolved. V was clipped by 10 bases and J by 8 bases, with 20 bases between them. The CDR3 loop spans 13 amino acids. The germline gives CDR1 LNHDA, CDR2 SQIVND (reference sequence). The CDR3 protein is CATRSPRSRGYTF. CDR3 nucleotide sequence: TGTGCCACACGTTCCCCCCGCTCCAGGGGCTACACCTTC.

The V and J genes are TRBV6-5 and TRBJ2-7; D is possibly TRBD2 (6 bases). The CDR3 contains 14 residues. V was cut by 6 bases and J by 2 bases, with 14 bases left in between. Germline V lookup: CDR1 MNHEY, CDR2 SVGAGI. The CDR3 loop reads CASRGGPHTYEQYF. The CDR3 nucleotides are TGTGCCAGCAGGGGGGGACCGCACACCTACGAGCAGTACTTC.

The genes are TRBV6-1 and TRBJ1-5; no firm D call. V gave up 1 base and J gave up 3 bases, with 4 bases separating them. The CDR3 loop spans 13 amino acids. Germline CDR1 MNHNS, CDR2 SASEGT. The DNA for the CDR3 is TGTGCCAGCAGTGAAGAGTTCAATCAGCCCCAGCATTTT. Protein sequence: CASSEEFNQPQHF.

CDR3 sequence reads: CAIQGIGDTEAFF. DNA of the CDR3: TGTGCCATCCAGGGTATCGGAGACACTGAAGCTTTCTTT. The rearrangement joins TRBV19 to TRBJ1-1; D might be TRBD1 (5 bases). V was cut by 10 bases and J by 3 bases, with 15 bases left in between. CDR3 length: 13 amino acids. Germline V gives CDR1 LNHDA, CDR2 SQIVND (reference sequence).

The chain uses TRBV21-1 and TRBJ1-2. TRBV21-1 is a documented pseudogene. The CDR3 totals 12 residues. CDR3 loop: CASSKGSEGYTF. CDR3 DNA: TGTGCCAGCAGCAAGGGTTCAGAGGGCTACACCTTC.

This clone was picked up one time. V and J are TRBV18 and TRBJ1-1; 7 positions match TRBD1. Germline values: CDR1 KGHSH, CDR2 LQKENI. The CDR3 totals 14 residues. V lost 5 bases to trimming and J lost 5 bases; unmatched junction nucleotides: 8. CDR3 DNA: TGTGCCAGCTCATCCCAGGGGGGTTCGACTGAAGCTTTCTTT. Translation: CASSSQGGSTEAFF.

V is TRBV4-2 and J is TRBJ2-1; 8 nucleotides line up with TRBD2. The CDR3 is made up of 17 amino acids. Germline CDR1 is LGHNA and CDR2 is YNFKEQ. V lost 2 bases, J lost 3 bases, and 9 bases stayed unmatched. The CDR3 loop is CASSQKAGLGNYNEQFF. CDR3 DNA: TGTGCCAGCAGCCAAAAGGCGGGACTAGGCAACTACAATGAGCAGTTCTTC.

The V gene is TRBV27, the J gene TRBJ2-1; D possibly corresponds to TRBD2 (5 bases). This CDR3 spans 15 amino acids. V lost 4 bases to trimming and J lost 2 bases, with 12 bases between them. The V gene's germline CDR1 is MNHEY and CDR2 SMNVEV (reference sequence). The CDR3 DNA follows: TGTGCCAGCAGTTCGGAAGTGGGAGCCTACAATGAGCAGTTCTTC. Translation: CASSSEVGAYNEQFF.

This clone was counted between two and nine times. CDR3 in amino acids: CASSLDRRQPQHF. The CDR3 coding sequence is TGTGCCAGCAGTTTAGATAGGCGGCAGCCCCAGCATTTT. This chain uses TRBV12-3 or TRBV12-4 with TRBJ1-5; D is unclear. The CDR3 is 13 residues long. The V and J ends lost 1 base and 7 bases respectively, with 8 bases between them.